A single sample gave rise to the 10 T cell receptor beta chains below, sequenced in a study of patients and donors after allogeneic stem cell transplantation. TCRdb called the RT-PCR reads again in MiXCR, with one record for every CDR3 protein. Of about 110,000 distinct CDR3 sequences listed, 35% to 45% are singletons. The sample comprised blood, either unsorted or a sorted T cell fraction (not recorded which). The receptors come from a human donor who was either an allogeneic HSCT recipient or a stem cell or donor lymphocyte infusion donor (not recorded which). It is not recorded whose cells these are; they may come from a transplant donor.

The V and J genes are TRBV10-3 and TRBJ2-1; tentative D call: TRBD2 (6 bases). Trimming pared 5 bases from V and 6 bases from J, leaving 17 bases between. Germline lookup yields CDR1 ENHRY and CDR2 SYGVKD. CDR3 size: 15 residues. CDR3 sequence: CAISPTSTLGNEQFF. The DNA for the CDR3 is TGTGCCATCAGTCCGACTAGTACGTTAGGCAATGAGCAGTTCTTC.

In its sample, this clonotype was seen a few times. This sequence joins TRBV20-1 and TRBJ1-1; D is possibly TRBD1 (6 bases). V shed 3 bases and J shed 1 base, with 18 bases lying between them. The germline CDR1 and CDR2 sequences are DFQATT and SNEGSKA (reference sequence). CDR3 length: 16 amino acids. This CDR3 reads CSASPYREVWNTEAFF. The CDR3 DNA is TGCAGTGCTAGCCCATACAGGGAGGTCTGGAACACTGAAGCTTTCTTT.

The chain combines TRBV4-2 with TRBJ2-1; 9 positions agree with TRBD2. Germline lookup yields CDR1 LGHNA and CDR2 YNFKEQ. The CDR3 extends over 15 amino acids. Trimming cost V 1 base and J 5 bases; bases outside gene matches: 3. The CDR3 loop reads CASSQASGTHNEQFF. The CDR3 nucleotides are TGTGCCAGCAGCCAAGCTAGCGGGACACACAATGAGCAGTTCTTC.

The rearrangement joins TRBV20-1 to TRBJ2-3, with 8 positions matching TRBD2. Germline V gives CDR1 DFQATT, CDR2 SNEGSKA (reference sequence). The CDR3 runs 14 residues. J gave up 6 bases and V 1 base, and 6 bases lay outside the gene matches. CDR3 sequence (DNA): TGCAGTGCTAGAGCGGGAGGGCCAGGTGATACGCAGTATTTT. Amino acids: CSARAGGPGDTQYF.

The gene calls are TRBV5-1 and TRBJ2-1; TRBD2 is a possible D gene (5 bases). V was cut by 0 bases and J by 5 bases, with 6 bases left in between. This CDR3 has 13 amino acids. Germline-derived CDR1 and CDR2 are SGHRS and YFSETQ. CDR3 sequence: CASSLAGNNEQFF. DNA for the CDR3: TGCGCCAGCAGCTTGGCCGGGAACAATGAGCAGTTCTTC. The complete variable domain, with remaining parts taken from reference TRBV5-1 and TRBJ2-1, reads KAGVTQTPRYLIKTRGQQVTLSCSPISGHRSVSWYQQTPGQGLQFLFEYFSETQRNKGNFPGRFSGRQFSNSRSEMNVSTLELGDSALYLCASSLAGNNEQFFGPGTRLTVL.

This chain joins TRBV7-2 and TRBJ2-4; D unclear. Germline assignment: CDR1 SGHTA and CDR2 FQGNSA. The CDR3 runs to 12 residues. Trimming removed 3 bases at V and 5 bases at J, with 5 bases between. The CDR3 DNA reads as TGTGCCAGCAGCTTCCTCGAAAACATTCAGTACTTC. Its translation is CASSFLENIQYF.

This chain connects TRBV15 to TRBJ2-7, with D perhaps matching TRBD1 or TRBD2 (5 bases each). Germline V gene lookup returns CDR1 LNHNV and CDR2 YYDKDF (reference sequence). CDR3 length: 13 amino acids. V lost 0 bases and J lost 3, with 6 bases in between. Here the CDR3 reads CATSRDGGYEQYF. CDR3 nucleotides: TGTGCCACCAGCAGAGATGGGGGCTACGAGCAGTACTTC.

The CDR3 region is CASSLGANQPQHF. The CDR3 nucleotides are TGTGCCAGCAGCTTGGGGGCCAATCAGCCCCAGCATTTT. The chain joins TRBV7-9 to TRBJ1-5; D is possibly TRBD1 (6 bases). Germline CDR1 and CDR2: SEHNR and FQNEAQ (reference sequence). V was cut by 3 bases and J by 3 bases, with 6 bases left in between. The CDR3 has 13 amino acids.

This clonotype was counted a single time. The chain carries TRBV20-1 and TRBJ2-3; 7 bases agree with TRBD2. The CDR3 has 18 amino acids. The V gene's germline CDR1 is DFQATT and CDR2 SNEGSKA (reference sequence). V was pared by 2 bases and J by 3 bases, with 17 bases of the junction left unmatched. CDR3 residues: CSARLPPGAGESTDTQYF. DNA of the CDR3: TGCAGTGCTAGATTGCCCCCTGGGGCGGGAGAAAGTACAGATACGCAGTATTTT.

This clonotype was counted a few times. The chain is built from TRBV20-1 and TRBJ1-6, with a tentative D call TRBD1 (6 bases). Trimming shortened V by 2 bases and J by 10 bases, and 9 bases separated the two germline ends. Per germline, CDR1 DFQATT and CDR2 SNEGSKA (reference sequence). The CDR3 spans 12 residues. The CDR3 reads CSARTGNSPLHF. The CDR3, as DNA: TGCAGTGCTAGAACAGGGAACTCACCCCTCCACTTT.